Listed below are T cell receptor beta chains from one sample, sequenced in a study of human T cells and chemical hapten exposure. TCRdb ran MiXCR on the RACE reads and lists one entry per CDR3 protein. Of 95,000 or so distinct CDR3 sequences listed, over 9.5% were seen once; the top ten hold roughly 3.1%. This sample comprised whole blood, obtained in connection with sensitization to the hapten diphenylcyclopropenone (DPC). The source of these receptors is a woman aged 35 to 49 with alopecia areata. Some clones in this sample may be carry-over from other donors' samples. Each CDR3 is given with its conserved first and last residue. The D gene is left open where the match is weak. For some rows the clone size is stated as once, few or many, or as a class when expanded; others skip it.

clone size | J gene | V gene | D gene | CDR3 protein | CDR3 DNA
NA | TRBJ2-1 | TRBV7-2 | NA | CASSLEVTSYNEQFF | TGTGCCAGCAGCTTGGAGGTGACCTCCTACAATGAGCAGTTCTTC
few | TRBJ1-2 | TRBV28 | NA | CASSLFSRTANF | TGTGCCAGCAGTTTATTTTCGCGGACAGCCAACTTC
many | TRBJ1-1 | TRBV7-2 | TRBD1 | CASSKDRVAEAFF | TGTGCCAGCAGCAAAGACAGGGTTGCTGAAGCTTTCTTT
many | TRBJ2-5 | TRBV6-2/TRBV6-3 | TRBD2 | CASSYQAGDMQETQYF | TGTGCCAGCAGTTACCAGGCGGGAGATATGCAAGAGACCCAGTACTTC
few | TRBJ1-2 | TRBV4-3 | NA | CASSLNLQGDYGYTF | TGCGCCAGCAGCTTGAACCTCCAGGGAGACTATGGCTACACCTTC
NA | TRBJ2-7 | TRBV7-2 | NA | CASSGYRASGGEQYF | TGTGCCAGCAGCGGATACCGGGCCTCTGGCGGGGAGCAGTACTTC
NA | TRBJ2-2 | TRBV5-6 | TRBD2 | CASSLRSGSITLANTGELFF | TGTGCCAGCAGCTTACGAAGCGGGAGCATCACTCTCGCGAACACCGGGGAGCTGTTTTTT
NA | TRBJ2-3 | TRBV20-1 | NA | CSARRSGGRGTDTQYF | TGCAGTGCCAGGCGGAGTGGTGGCAGGGGCACAGATACGCAGTATTTT
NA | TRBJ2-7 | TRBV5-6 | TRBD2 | CASSRTSGRSRPLEQYF | TGTGCCAGCAGCCGGACTAGCGGGAGGTCCCGACCTCTCGAGCAGTACTTC
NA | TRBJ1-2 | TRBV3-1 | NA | CASSQSGVNYGYTF | TGTGCCAGCAGCCAATCAGGGGTCAACTATGGCTACACCTTC
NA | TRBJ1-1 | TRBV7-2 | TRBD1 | CASSLGDRFEAFF | TGTGCCAGCAGCTTAGGGGACAGGTTTGAAGCTTTCTTT
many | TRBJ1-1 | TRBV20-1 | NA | CSAPTRQGFNTEAFF | TGCAGTGCCCCGACCCGGCAGGGGTTTAACACTGAAGCTTTCTTT
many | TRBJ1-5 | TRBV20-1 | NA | CSASTGNQPQHF | TGCAGTGCTAGCACCGGGAATCAGCCCCAGCATTTT
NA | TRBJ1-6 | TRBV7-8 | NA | CASSSAPPGGYSPLHF | TGTGCCAGCAGCTCAGCCCCCCCGGGAGGGTATTCACCCCTCCACTTT
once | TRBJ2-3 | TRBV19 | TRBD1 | CASSIVTGGGTDTQYF | TGTGCCAGTAGTATAGTGACAGGGGGAGGCACAGATACGCAGTATTTT
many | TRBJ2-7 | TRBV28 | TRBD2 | CASSFRSGASYEQYF | TGTGCCAGCAGTTTTAGGAGCGGGGCGTCCTACGAGCAGTACTTC
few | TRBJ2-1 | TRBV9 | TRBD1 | CASSVGGQGASKFF | TGTGCCAGCAGCGTAGGGGGACAGGGTGCGAGCAAGTTCTTC
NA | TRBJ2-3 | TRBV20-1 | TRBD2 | CCGLAGKGADTQYF | TGCTGTGGACTAGCGGGGAAAGGGGCAGATACGCAGTATTTT
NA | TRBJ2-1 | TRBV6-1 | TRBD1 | CASSELRGPYNEQFF | TGTGCCAGCAGTGAATTAAGGGGGCCCTACAATGAGCAGTTCTTC
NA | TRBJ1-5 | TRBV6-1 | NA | CASSEMMGNQPQHF | TGTGCCAGCAGTGAAATGATGGGCAATCAGCCCCAGCATTTT
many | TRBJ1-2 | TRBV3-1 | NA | CASSQSATKSYTF | TGTGCCAGCAGCCAATCCGCGACAAAGAGCTACACCTTC
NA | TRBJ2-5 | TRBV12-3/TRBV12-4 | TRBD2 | CASSLEIAGAQETQYF | TGTGCCAGCAGTTTGGAAATAGCGGGGGCCCAAGAGACCCAGTACTTC
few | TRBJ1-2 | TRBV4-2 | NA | CASSSGQTYGYTF | TGTGCCAGCAGCTCCGGACAGACCTATGGCTACACCTTC
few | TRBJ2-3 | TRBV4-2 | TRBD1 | CASSQESGQGALDTQYF | TGTGCCAGCAGCCAAGAGTCTGGACAGGGGGCTTTAGATACGCAGTATTTT
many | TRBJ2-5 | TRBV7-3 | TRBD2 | CASSPGTSETQYF | TGTGCCAGCAGCCCCGGGACTAGCGAGACCCAGTACTTC
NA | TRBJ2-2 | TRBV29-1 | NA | CSVEARQNTGELFF | TGCAGCGTTGAAGCCCGACAGAACACCGGGGAGCTGTTTTTT
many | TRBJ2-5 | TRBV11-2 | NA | CASSLGGYQETQYF | TGTGCCAGCAGCTTAGGTGGCTACCAAGAGACCCAGTACTTC
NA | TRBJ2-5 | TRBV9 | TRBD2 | CASSVEASGRAETQYF | TGTGCCAGCAGCGTAGAGGCTAGCGGGAGGGCGGAGACCCAGTACTTC
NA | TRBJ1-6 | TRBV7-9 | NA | CASSLGTASSYNSPLHF | TGTGCCAGCAGCTTGGGGACGGCGAGCTCCTATAATTCACCCCTCCACTTT
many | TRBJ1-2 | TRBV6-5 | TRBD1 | CASRGTGQPPNYGYTF | TGTGCCAGTCGGGGGACAGGGCAACCTCCTAACTATGGCTACACCTTC
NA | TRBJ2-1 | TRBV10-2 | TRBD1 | CASSPDRLIHTEQFF | TGCGCCAGCAGCCCGGACAGGTTAATCCACACTGAGCAGTTCTTC
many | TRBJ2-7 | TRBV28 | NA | CASSDSYSYEQYF | TGTGCCAGCAGCGACAGTTATTCCTACGAGCAGTACTTC
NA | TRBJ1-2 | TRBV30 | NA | CAWSPQRVAYYGYTF | TGTGCCTGGAGTCCCCAGAGGGTAGCCTACTATGGCTACACCTTC
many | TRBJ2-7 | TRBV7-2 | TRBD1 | CASSPGTGVPYEQYF | TGTGCCAGCAGCCCCGGGACAGGGGTCCCCTACGAGCAGTACTTC
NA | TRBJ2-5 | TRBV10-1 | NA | CASAPGGEETQYF | TGCGCCAGCGCCCCAGGAGGGGAAGAGACCCAGTACTTC
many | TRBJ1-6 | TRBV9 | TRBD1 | CASSVDRGYSPLHF | TGTGCCAGCAGCGTTGACAGGGGTTACTCACCCCTCCACTTT
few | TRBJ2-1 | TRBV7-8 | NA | CASSSSRNEQFF | TGTGCCAGCAGCTCTTCCCGGAATGAGCAGTTCTTC